This entry concerns a single TCR beta chain. Its matching antigen is unknown. This record comes from a study of cytomegalovirus exposure and HLA in healthy donors. Study results and caveats: The investigators catalogued 150 or so TCR beta chains as cytomegalovirus-associated.

Donors were drawn from the approximately 120-subject validation cohort, separate from the 666-subject first cohort. Repertoires were generated with immunoSEQ multiplex PCR, while TCRdb's copy carries only in-frame clones and drops some. This sample carries 130,000 or so clones, roughly nine tenths of them seen once, and the ten largest clones take about 10%. Sequencing used PBMCs. This sequence originates from a woman under 30 in good health and CMV-seropositive.

CDR3 in DNA: TGTGCCAGCAGCTTTGGGACAGCTCCGAACACCGGGGAGCTGTTTTTT. This gives the protein CASSFGTAPNTGELFF. The chain has TRBV5-6 and TRBJ2-2, with 7 bases aligning to TRBD1. Germline-derived CDR1 and CDR2 are SGHDT and YYEEEE. Unmatched junction bases numbered 4, after V lost 2 bases and J lost 0 bases. This CDR3 is built from 16 residues.